This TCR beta chain was sequenced in a study of a mutant IDH1 vaccine in newly diagnosed glioma. Turning to the study itself: Vaccination was launched 4-6 weeks after radiotherapy alone, or with temozolomide cycles. Most patients had received both radiotherapy and temozolomide, the prior options being radiotherapy, temozolomide, or both.

In the case of this clone: The antigen remains undetermined.

The time point: week 47, end of study. Every vaccination contained 300 ug of the mutant IDH1 20-mer peptide and was paired with topical imiquimod. The protocol was immunoSEQ multiplex PCR, while the TCRdb copy is restricted to in-frame clones and leaves out a portion. The table lists about 62,000 clones, roughly four fifths of them singletons. The receptor was isolated from a man under 40 with glioma. The specimen comprised PBMCs, sampled from a glioma patient whose treatment included an IDH1 peptide vaccine.

The CDR3 sequence is CAISESTRRLYEQYF. CDR3 DNA sequence: TGTGCCATCAGTGAGTCGACAAGGAGACTCTACGAGCAGTACTTC. The chain couples TRBV10-3 to TRBJ2-7, with D hard to call. The V gene's germline CDR1 is ENHRY and CDR2 SYGVKD. The CDR3 is made up of 15 amino acids. Trimming shortened V by 0 bases and J by 3 bases, and 12 bases separated the two germline ends.